This T cell receptor beta chain derives from a study of CD8 T cells in ankylosing spondylitis. Study conclusions and caveats: Reportedly, disease-linked clones are significantly enriched in ankylosing spondylitis patients' matched synovial fluid. Blood of patients with ankylosing spondylitis appeared to be characterized by a TCR beta motif of several highly homologous variants.

This clonotype was seen ten or more times. Antigen specificity is unknown. Molecular-barcoded quantitative 5'-RACE produced these TCR beta libraries. In TCRdb, the 5' RACE reads were re-called with MiXCR into one record per CDR3 protein. Here the sample spans 250,000 to 350,000 distinct CDR3 sequences, approximately 8% being singletons. Germline lookup yields CDR1 MNHEY and CDR2 SVGEGT. The V end lost 1 base, the J end lost 3 bases, and 7 bases lay between the germline ends. The CDR3 is 13 amino acids. V is TRBV6-2 or TRBV6-3 and J is TRBJ2-7; a possible D gene is TRBD2 (5 bases). The source material was blood, either unsorted or a sorted T cell fraction (not recorded which). This TCR was recovered from a male donor with ankylosing spondylitis. The CDR3 loop reads CASSYWESYEQYF. CDR3 coding DNA: TGTGCCAGCAGTTACTGGGAGAGCTACGAGCAGTACTTC.